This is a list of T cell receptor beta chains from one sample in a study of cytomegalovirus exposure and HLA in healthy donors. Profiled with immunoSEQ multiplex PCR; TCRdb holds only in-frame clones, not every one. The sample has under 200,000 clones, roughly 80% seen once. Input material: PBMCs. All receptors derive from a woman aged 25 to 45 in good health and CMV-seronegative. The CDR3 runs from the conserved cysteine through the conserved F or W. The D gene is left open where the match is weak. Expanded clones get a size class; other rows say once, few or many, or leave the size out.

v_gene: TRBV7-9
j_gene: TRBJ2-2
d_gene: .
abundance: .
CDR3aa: CASSLGSGTGELFF
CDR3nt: TGTGCCAGCAGCTTAGGATCGGGCACCGGGGAGCTGTTTTTT

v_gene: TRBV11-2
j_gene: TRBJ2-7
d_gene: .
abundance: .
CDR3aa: CASSPNTDGEQYF
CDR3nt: TGTGCCAGCAGCCCGAACACAGATGGCGAGCAGTACTTC

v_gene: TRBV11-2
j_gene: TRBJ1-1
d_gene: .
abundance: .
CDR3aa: CASSFQGESTEAFF
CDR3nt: TGTGCCAGCAGCTTCCAAGGAGAATCCACTGAAGCTTTCTTT

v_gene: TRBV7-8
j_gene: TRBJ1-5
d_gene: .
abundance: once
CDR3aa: CASSLVLPPSGNQPQHF
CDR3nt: TGTGCCAGCAGCTTAGTTCTTCCACCCTCGGGCAATCAGCCCCAGCATTTT

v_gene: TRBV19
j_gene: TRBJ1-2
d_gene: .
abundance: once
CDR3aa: CASQQNPQGTYGYTF
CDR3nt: TGTGCCAGCCAACAAAACCCTCAGGGGACCTATGGCTACACCTTC

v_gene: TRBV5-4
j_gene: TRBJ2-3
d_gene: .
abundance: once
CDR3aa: CASSLGKGASVTQYF
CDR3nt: TGTGCCAGCAGCCTGGGGAAAGGAGCTTCCGTTACGCAGTATTTT

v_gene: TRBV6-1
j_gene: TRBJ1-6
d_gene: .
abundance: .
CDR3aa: CASERESYNSPLHF
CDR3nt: TGTGCCAGCGAGAGGGAATCCTATAATTCACCCCTCCACTTT

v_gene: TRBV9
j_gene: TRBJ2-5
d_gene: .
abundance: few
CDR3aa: CASSVGSNDAQYF
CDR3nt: TGTGCCAGCAGCGTAGGGAGTAATGACGCCCAGTACTTC

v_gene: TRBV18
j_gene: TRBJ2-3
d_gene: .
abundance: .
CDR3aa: CASSPRGGDTDTQYF
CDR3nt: TGTGCCAGCTCACCACGGGGGGGCGACACAGATACGCAGTATTTT

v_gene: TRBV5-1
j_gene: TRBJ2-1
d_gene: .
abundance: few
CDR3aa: CASSLEMRTNEQFF
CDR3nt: TGCGCCAGCAGCTTGGAGATGAGGACAAATGAGCAGTTCTTC

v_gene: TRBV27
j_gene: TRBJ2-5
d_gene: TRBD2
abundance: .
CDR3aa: CASSPVPSGRVETQYF
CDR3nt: TGTGCCAGCAGCCCCGTGCCCTCAGGGAGGGTGGAGACCCAGTACTTC

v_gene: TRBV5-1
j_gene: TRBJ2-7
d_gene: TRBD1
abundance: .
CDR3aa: CASSQPGTEVYEQYF
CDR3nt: TGCGCCAGCAGCCAGCCCGGGACAGAGGTCTACGAGCAGTACTTC

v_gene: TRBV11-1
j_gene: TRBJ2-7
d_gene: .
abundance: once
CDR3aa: CASGGGVAREQYF
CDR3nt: TGTGCCAGCGGAGGCGGGGTTGCGCGCGAGCAGTACTTC

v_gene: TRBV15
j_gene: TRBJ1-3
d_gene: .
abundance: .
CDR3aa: CATSREVSVAAGNTIYF
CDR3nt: TGTGCCACCAGCAGAGAGGTTAGCGTAGCGGCTGGAAACACCATATATTTT

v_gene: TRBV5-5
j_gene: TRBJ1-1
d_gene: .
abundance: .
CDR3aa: CASSPTIDRSDAFF
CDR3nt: TGTGCCAGCAGCCCCACGATTGACAGGTCGGACGCTTTCTTT

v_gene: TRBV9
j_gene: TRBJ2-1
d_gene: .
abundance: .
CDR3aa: CASSVGTPSYNEQFF
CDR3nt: TGTGCCAGCAGCGTAGGGACACCTTCCTACAATGAGCAGTTCTTC

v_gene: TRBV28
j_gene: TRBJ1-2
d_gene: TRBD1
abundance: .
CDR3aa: CASSIGGDSGYTF
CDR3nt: TGTGCCAGCAGTATTGGCGGGGACAGCGGCTACACCTTC

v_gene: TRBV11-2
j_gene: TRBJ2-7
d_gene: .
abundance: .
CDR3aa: CASNSPPKGTYEQYF
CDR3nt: TGTGCCAGCAATTCCCCACCCAAGGGGACCTACGAGCAGTACTTC

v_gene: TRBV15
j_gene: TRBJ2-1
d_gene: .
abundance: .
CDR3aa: CATSREARDEQFF
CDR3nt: TGTGCCACCAGCAGAGAAGCACGCGATGAGCAGTTCTTC

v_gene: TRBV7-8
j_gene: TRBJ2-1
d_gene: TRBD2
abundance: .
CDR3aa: CASSLRVGLVGPNEQFF
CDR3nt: TGTGCCAGCAGCTTGAGGGTAGGACTAGTCGGTCCCAATGAGCAGTTCTTC

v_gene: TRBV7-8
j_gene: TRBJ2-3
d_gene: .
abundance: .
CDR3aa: CASSRGAGTQYF
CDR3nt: TGTGCCAGCAGTCGGGGGGCAGGTACGCAGTATTTT

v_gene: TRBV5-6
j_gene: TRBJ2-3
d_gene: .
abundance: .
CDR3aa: CASSAGGDTQYF
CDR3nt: TGTGCCAGCAGCGCCGGGGGAGATACGCAGTATTTT

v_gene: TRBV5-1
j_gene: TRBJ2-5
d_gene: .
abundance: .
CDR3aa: CASSLPRGAGETQYF
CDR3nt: TGCGCCAGCAGCCTCCCCAGGGGGGCTGGAGAGACCCAGTACTTC

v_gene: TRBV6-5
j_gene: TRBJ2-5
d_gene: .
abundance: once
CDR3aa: CASTRGETQYF
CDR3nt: TGTGCCAGCACCAGAGGGGAGACCCAGTACTTC

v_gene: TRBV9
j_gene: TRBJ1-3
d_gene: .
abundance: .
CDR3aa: CASSVGVSGNTIYF
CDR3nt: TGTGCCAGCAGCGTCGGAGTGTCTGGAAACACCATATATTTT